Listed below are T cell receptor beta chains from one sample, sequenced in a study of blood T cell repertoires in COVID-19. Repertoires were generated with immunoSEQ multiplex PCR, while TCRdb's copy carries only in-frame clones and drops some. The sample includes under 250,000 clones, 89% of them seen just once. Source material: peripheral blood. The source of these receptors is a man between 60 and 75 years old who had recovered from COVID-19. Both conserved end residues are part of each CDR3.

CASSLLQASSYEQYF	TRBV5-1	TRBJ2-7
CASSPLGGSSYNSPLHF	TRBV3-1/TRBV3-2	TRBJ1-6
CASSYSLAGDYGYTF	TRBV6-5	TRBJ1-2
CASSPRDSTYNEQFF	TRBV5-8	TRBJ2-1
CAISERSGAFYEQYF	TRBV10-3	TRBJ2-7
CASSPTGDYGYTF	TRBV6-6	TRBJ1-2
CASSPGVAGPDTQYF	TRBV7-9	TRBJ2-3
CATRGREGPKDEQYF	TRBV10-3	TRBJ2-7
CASSQGILGTGVGDEQFF	TRBV3-1/TRBV3-2	TRBJ2-1
CASSSGLAGVVRELFF	TRBV5-1	TRBJ2-2
CASSLQAGSNTGELFF	TRBV5-5	TRBJ2-2
CASSYGTLAKNIQYF	TRBV6-2/TRBV6-3	TRBJ2-4
CAISESRRAMGRTF	TRBV10-3	TRBJ1-2
CASSIVAGHTGELFF	TRBV19	TRBJ2-2
CASSQGQGRETQYF	TRBV23-1	TRBJ2-5
CASSEWSGRAANEQFF	TRBV25-1	TRBJ2-1
CAITIQKNTEAFF	TRBV10-3	TRBJ1-1
CASSFWPGLAAYNEQFF	TRBV5-1	TRBJ2-1
CASSQGWDEQFF	TRBV5-6	TRBJ2-1
CASSLGDGQVYGYTF	TRBV5-4	TRBJ1-2
CASSGTSGGLGEQYF	TRBV9	TRBJ2-7
CASSPREGTGELFF	TRBV18	TRBJ2-2
CASSFTPQGYEQYF	TRBV5-5	TRBJ2-7
CASSWAAGDEQYF	TRBV7-9	TRBJ2-7
CASNGGVSTDTQYF	TRBV5-1	TRBJ2-3
CASSLPLKDWNTDTQYF	TRBV28	TRBJ2-3
CASSFLGRAGETQYF	TRBV28	TRBJ2-5
CASSLGVTGVYEQYF	TRBV5-6	TRBJ2-7
CASSDRAAGNTIYF	TRBV19	TRBJ1-3
CACGGGCWGGWLPSTYEQYF	TRBV2	TRBJ2-7
CASSPRCGQETQYF	TRBV3-1/TRBV3-2	TRBJ2-5
CASRISGRRGTDTQYF	TRBV7-2	TRBJ2-3
CASSHRDRATGELFF	TRBV4-3	TRBJ2-2
CAWSVWSNTEAFF	TRBV30	TRBJ1-1
CASSLTSGFSPAAYEQYF	TRBV5-1	TRBJ2-7
CASSLEGSRNTEAFF	TRBV11-2	TRBJ1-1
CASSIPRDNYEQYF	TRBV19	TRBJ2-7
CAWSRDRLNTEAFF	TRBV30	TRBJ1-1
CASSPRGMNTEAFF	TRBV5-4	TRBJ1-1
CASSPEAGANYEQYF	TRBV6-4	TRBJ2-7
CATSRVHDSLGYTF	TRBV15	TRBJ1-2
CAWSVQRDEQFF	TRBV30	TRBJ2-1
CASSPPTGVNTEAFF	TRBV18	TRBJ1-1
CASSLPAGTSTDTQYF	TRBV7-8	TRBJ2-3
CASSRDSGQIGNTIYF	TRBV7-2	TRBJ1-3
CASSLRWRAREETQYF	TRBV7-2	TRBJ2-5
CASSTPQGSRGYTF	TRBV5-4	TRBJ1-2